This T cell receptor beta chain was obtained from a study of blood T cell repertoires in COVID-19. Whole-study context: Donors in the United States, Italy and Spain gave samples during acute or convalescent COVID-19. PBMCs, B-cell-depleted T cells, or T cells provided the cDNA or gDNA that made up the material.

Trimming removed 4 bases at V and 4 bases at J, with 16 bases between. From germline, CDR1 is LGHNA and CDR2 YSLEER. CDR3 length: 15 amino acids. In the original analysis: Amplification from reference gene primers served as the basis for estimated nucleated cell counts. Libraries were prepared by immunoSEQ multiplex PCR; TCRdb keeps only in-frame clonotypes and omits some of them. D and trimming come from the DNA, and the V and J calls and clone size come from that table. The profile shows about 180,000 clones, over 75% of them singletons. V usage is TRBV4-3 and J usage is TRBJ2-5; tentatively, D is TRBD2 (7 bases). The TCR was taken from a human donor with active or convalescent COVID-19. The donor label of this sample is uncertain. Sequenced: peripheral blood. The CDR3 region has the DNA TGCGCCAGCAGCCCTACCCCGGGGGGCGCAGAGACCCAGTACTTC. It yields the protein CASSPTPGGAETQYF.